The sequence of this TCR beta chain was determined in a study of glioma-infiltrating T cells after dendritic cell vaccination. Study in general: Patients received autologous tumor lysate-pulsed dendritic cell vaccination between about 2002 and 2013.

Notes on the study in general: Estimated pretreatment TIL content predicted outcome after dendritic cell vaccination.

Here immunoSEQ multiplex PCR was the method, and the copy in TCRdb shows in-frame clones only, minus some. The sample carries some 90,000 clones, about 81% recorded once. The time point is: after dendritic cell vaccination, including at tumor progression/relapse. Only patients with spare fresh-frozen tumor and over two years of follow-up were included. All glioblastoma patients lacked an isocitrate dehydrogenase mutation. As for this clone: The target antigen is unknown.

The input for sequencing was blood, taken after dendritic cell vaccination. The clonotype comes from a human donor with glioblastoma.

The CDR3: CASSGIQGTGELFF. DNA for the CDR3: TGTGCCAGCAGTGGAATACAGGGCACCGGGGAGCTGTTTTTT. V and J are TRBV6-4 and TRBJ2-2; a possible D gene is TRBD1 (6 bases). V was trimmed by 4 bases and J by 4 bases, leaving 10 bases between them. CDR3 length: 14 amino acids. The V gene's germline CDR1 is MRHNA and CDR2 SNTAGT.